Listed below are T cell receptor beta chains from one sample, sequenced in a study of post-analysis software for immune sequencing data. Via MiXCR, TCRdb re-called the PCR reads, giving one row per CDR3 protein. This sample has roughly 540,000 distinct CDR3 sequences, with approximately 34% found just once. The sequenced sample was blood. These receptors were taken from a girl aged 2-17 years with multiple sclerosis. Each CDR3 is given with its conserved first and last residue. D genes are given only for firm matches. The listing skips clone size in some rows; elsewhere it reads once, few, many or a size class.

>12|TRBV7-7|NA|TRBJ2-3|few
TGTGTCCTCGGAGGGGAGTCGGATACGCAGTATTTT
CVLGGESDTQYF
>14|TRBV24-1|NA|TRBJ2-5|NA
TGTGCCACCAGTGACGCGACTGCACAAGAGACCCAGTACTTC
CATSDATAQETQYF
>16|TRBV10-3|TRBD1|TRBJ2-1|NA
TGTGCCATCAGTGAGTCCTGGGACAGGGTCAACAATGAGCAGTTCTTC
CAISESWDRVNNEQFF
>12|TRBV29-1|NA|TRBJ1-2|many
TGCAGCGTTGCAGGGAGTAACTATGGCTACACCTTC
CSVAGSNYGYTF
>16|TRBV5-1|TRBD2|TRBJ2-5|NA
TGCGCCAGCACTTTGACCGGGACTAGCGGCCAAGAGACCCAGTACTTC
CASTLTGTSGQETQYF
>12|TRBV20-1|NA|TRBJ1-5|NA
TGCAGTGCTAGGGCAGGGGAGCAGCCCCAGCATTTT
CSARAGEQPQHF
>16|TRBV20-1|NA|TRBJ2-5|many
TGCAGTGCTAGAGATCTAGGAAGCGGAAACCAAGAGACCCAGTACTTC
CSARDLGSGNQETQYF
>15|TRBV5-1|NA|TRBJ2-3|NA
TGCGCCAGCAGGCCCCCGGAGGGGAGCACAGATACGCAGTATTTT
CASRPPEGSTDTQYF
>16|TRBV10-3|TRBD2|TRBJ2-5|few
TGTGCCATCAGTGAGTCACTAGCGGGGGGCCAAGAGACCCAGTACTTC
CAISESLAGGQETQYF
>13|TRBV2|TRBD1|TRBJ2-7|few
TGTGCCAGCAGTGTACAGGGGTGGAACGAGCAGTACTTC
CASSVQGWNEQYF
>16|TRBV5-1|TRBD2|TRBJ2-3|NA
TGCGCCAGCAGCTTGGGAGCTAGCGGGGGGACAGATACGCAGTATTTT
CASSLGASGGTDTQYF
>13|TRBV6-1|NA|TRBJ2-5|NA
TGTGCCAGCACGGGACCCCTCCCGGCGACCCAGTACTTC
CASTGPLPATQYF
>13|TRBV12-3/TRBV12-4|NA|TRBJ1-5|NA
TGTGCCAGCAGTAACCTCCAGGGACAGCCCCAGCATTTT
CASSNLQGQPQHF
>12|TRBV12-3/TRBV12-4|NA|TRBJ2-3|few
TGTGCCAGCAGTTCCCCTTATCTTACGCAGTATTTT
CASSSPYLTQYF
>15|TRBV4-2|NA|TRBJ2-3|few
TGTGCCAGCAGTCAAGAAAGGAGGGGCCGGGATACGCAGTATTTT
CASSQERRGRDTQYF
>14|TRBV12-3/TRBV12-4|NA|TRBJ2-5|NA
TGTGCCAGCAGTCGTAACGGGCTCCAAGAGACCCAGTACTTC
CASSRNGLQETQYF
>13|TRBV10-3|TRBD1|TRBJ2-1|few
TGTGCCATCAGTGAGCTACTGACAGGGCTGCAGTTCTTC
CAISELLTGLQFF
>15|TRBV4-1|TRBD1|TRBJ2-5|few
TGCGCCAGCAGCCAAGGACAGGGGGCACCAGAGACCCAGTACTTC
CASSQGQGAPETQYF
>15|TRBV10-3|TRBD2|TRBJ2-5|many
TGTGCCATCAGTCCCGCGGGGGGGCCTTTAGAGACCCAGTACTTC
CAISPAGGPLETQYF
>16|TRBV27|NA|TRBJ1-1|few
TGTGCCAGCAGTCCCGGTGGTGTGGGGGTGCACACTGAAGCTTTCTTT
CASSPGGVGVHTEAFF
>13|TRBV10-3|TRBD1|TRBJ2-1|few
TGTGCCATCAGTGATAGGCAGGGGGATGAGCAGTTCTTC
CAISDRQGDEQFF
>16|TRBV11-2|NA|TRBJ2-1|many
TGTGCCAGCAGCTCACAGGGAGGGGTTACTGACAATGAGCAGTTCTTC
CASSSQGGVTDNEQFF
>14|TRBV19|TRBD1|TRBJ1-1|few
TGTGCCAGTAGTGCACAGGGGGATAACACTGAAGCTTTCTTT
CASSAQGDNTEAFF
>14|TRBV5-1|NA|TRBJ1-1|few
TGCGCCAGCAGTTCCAGACTGGGGAACACTGAAGCTTTCTTT
CASSSRLGNTEAFF